Presented here are 22 T cell receptor beta chains from one specimen sequenced in a study of neurological immune-mediated disorders. TCRdb analysed the 5' RACE reads with MiXCR anew, one entry per CDR3 protein. The sample consists of 66,000 or so distinct CDR3 sequences, around 3.7% of them appearing once. The sequenced sample was PBMCs. The receptors come from a man aged 35 to 55 with multiple sclerosis.

At least ten counts were recorded for this clonotype. The J gene is TRBJ2-2, the V gene TRBV9; perhaps D is TRBD1 or TRBD2 (7 bases each). V lost 4 bases to trimming and J lost 5 bases, with 18 bases between them. CDR1 and CDR2 (germline): SGDLS, YYNGEE. CDR3 length equals 16 residues. The chain's CDR3 is CASSHPRQGGTGELFF. DNA of the CDR3: TGTGCCAGCAGCCATCCTAGACAGGGAGGGACCGGGGAGCTGTTTTTT. Variable domain in full (rest from reference TRBV9 and TRBJ2-2): DSGVTQTPKHLITATGQRVTLRCSPRSGDLSVYWYQQSLDQGLQFLIQYYNGEERAKGNILERFSAQQFPDLHSELNLSSLELGDSALYFCASSHPRQGGTGELFFGEGSRLTVL.

In this sample, this clonotype turned up many times. This chain uses TRBV24-1 with TRBJ2-6; possible D gene TRBD2, 6 bases. Germline CDR1 is KGHDR and CDR2 is SFDVKD. Trimming pared 1 base from V and 0 bases from J, leaving 18 bases between. This CDR3 is built from 20 residues. The CDR3 is CATSDLTGVTLTSGANVLTF. The CDR3 DNA reads as TGTGCCACCAGTGATTTAACGGGGGTTACTCTCACCTCTGGGGCCAACGTCCTGACTTTC.

This clonotype was detected ten times or more. The chain is built from TRBV3-1 and TRBJ2-6; 9 bases agree with TRBD1. V lost 4 bases, J lost 3 bases, and 4 bases stayed unmatched. This CDR3 has 16 amino acids. Germline V gene lookup returns CDR1 LGHDT and CDR2 YNNKEL (reference sequence). CDR3 loop: CASSRDRAVGANVLTF. The DNA for the CDR3 is TGTGCCAGCAGCCGGGACAGGGCTGTTGGGGCCAACGTCCTGACTTTC.

The chain has TRBV30 and TRBJ2-7; D not resolved. The ends were cut back, 3 bases at V and 5 bases at J, with 8 bases in the middle. The CDR3 consists of 11 residues. Per the germline V gene, CDR1 is GTSNPN and CDR2 is SVGIG (reference sequence). The CDR3 nucleotides read TGTGCCTGGAGCTCACGGAACGAGCAGTACTTC. Protein sequence: CAWSSRNEQYF.

The rearrangement joins TRBV24-1 to TRBJ2-2, with D maybe TRBD1 (6 bases). The germline CDR1 and CDR2 sequences are KGHDR and SFDVKD. Trimming removed 0 bases at V and 0 bases at J, with 13 bases between. This CDR3 is 18 amino acids long. In nucleotides, the CDR3 is TGTGCCACCAGTGATTTGCGAAATGACAGGACGAACACCGGGGAGCTGTTTTTT. Its protein product is CATSDLRNDRTNTGELFF.

In this sample, this clonotype turned up many times. This chain joins TRBV20-1 and TRBJ2-7, with TRBD2 identical over 8 bases. The germline V gene has CDR1 DFQATT and CDR2 SNEGSKA (reference sequence). This CDR3 region has 13 residues. J was trimmed by 0 bases and V by 7 bases; bases with no gene match: 5. DNA for the CDR3: TGCAGTGTCGGGGGGGCCCACTCCTACGAGCAGTACTTC. Translating it yields CSVGGAHSYEQYF.

This clonotype was counted ten times or more. The genes are TRBV25-1 and TRBJ2-1, with 7 bases that match TRBD2. This CDR3 contains 15 residues. The germline V gene has CDR1 MGHDK and CDR2 SYGVNS. With 3 bases clipped from V and 5 bases from J, the junction kept 7 bases outside the gene matches. The CDR3 DNA sequence: TGTGCCAGCAGTGATTTACGGGGAGGGGACAATGAGCAGTTCTTC. The encoded protein is CASSDLRGGDNEQFF.

This clonotype has ten or more counts. The CDR3 bases are TGTGCCAGCAGCTTAGAGGGGACAGGGTCCAATGAGCAGTTCTTC. Translating gives CASSLEGTGSNEQFF. The chain recombines TRBV7-7 with TRBJ2-1; TRBD1 aligns across 9 bases. In germline, CDR1 is SSHAT, CDR2 FNYEAQ (reference sequence). The V and J ends lost 1 base and 6 bases, in that order; junction bases with no gene match: 4. CDR3 length: 15 residues.

At least ten counts were recorded for this clonotype. At one end the junction does not follow the germline gene, possibly because of a read error. The chain is built from TRBV2 and TRBJ2-1, with 8 bases matching TRBD1. Germline loops: CDR1 SNHLY, CDR2 FYNNEI. The CDR3 covers 15 residues. The CDR3 DNA sequence: TGTGCCAGCAGCGAAGACAGGGGAGGATACAATGAGCAGTTCTTC. Translating it yields CASSEDRGGYNEQFF. The variable domain in full, with the rest retrieved from reference TRBV2 and TRBJ2-1, is EPEVTQTPSHQVTQMGQEVILRCVPISNHLYFYWYRQILGQKVEFLVSFYNNEISEKSEIFDDQFSVERPDGSNFTLKIRSTKLEDSAMYFCASSEDRGGYNEQFFGPGTRLTVL.

This clonotype was picked up a small number of times. The V gene is TRBV5-8, the J gene TRBJ2-3; D is unresolved. The CDR3 loop spans 13 amino acids. The germline V gene has CDR1 SGHTS and CDR2 YDEGEE. The V gene lost 5 bases and the J gene lost 4 bases, with 11 bases spanning the gap. CDR3 nucleotides: TGTGCCAGCAGTCCAAATTTGGCAGATACGCAGTATTTT. This codes for CASSPNLADTQYF.

In its sample, this clonotype was seen many times. The rearrangement joins TRBV20-1 to TRBJ2-5, with D possibly TRBD2 on 5 matching bases. Looked up from germline, CDR1 is DFQATT and CDR2 is SNEGSKA (reference sequence). Trimming stripped 3 bases from V and 4 bases from J, with 9 bases between. The CDR3 runs to 12 residues. The CDR3 bases are TGCAGTGCTAGGATGGCGGGAGAGACCCAGTACTTC. Protein: CSARMAGETQYF.

This clonotype occurred many times. The genes are TRBV12-3 or TRBV12-4 and TRBJ2-7; tentatively, D is TRBD2 (5 bases). The CDR3 covers 13 residues. V lost 1 base and J lost 3, with 7 bases in between. The CDR3 spells CASSLGGIYEQYF. DNA of the CDR3: TGTGCCAGCAGTTTAGGAGGGATCTACGAGCAGTACTTC.

This clonotype has ten or more counts. Here the CDR3 DNA reads TGTGCCAGCAGTCCGGGGGGGACCACAGATACGCAGTATTTT. This encodes CASSPGGTTDTQYF. The chain is built from TRBV28 and TRBJ2-3; 8 nucleotides match TRBD2. CDR1 and CDR2 (germline): MDHEN, SYDVKM. With V trimmed by 5 bases and J by 2 bases, 3 bases remained unmatched. The CDR3 has 14 residues.

The genes are TRBV3-1 and TRBJ1-2; D is uncertain. The V end was cut by 2 bases, the J end by 4 bases, with 8 bases between. Germline loops: CDR1 LGHDT, CDR2 YNNKEL (reference sequence). CDR3 length: 13 residues. CDR3 coding DNA: TGTGCCAGCAGCCAACCCGGTGGCTATGGCTACACCTTC. Translating it yields CASSQPGGYGYTF. The full variable domain, rest sourced from reference TRBV3-1 and TRBJ1-2, is DTAVSQTPKYLVTQMGNDKSIKCEQNLGHDTMYWYKQDSKKFLKIMFSYNNKELIINETVPNRFSPKSPDKAHLNLHINSLELGDSAVYFCASSQPGGYGYTFGSGTRLTVV.

This clonotype was recorded many times. This chain links TRBV5-6 with TRBJ1-1; maybe TRBD1 (6 bases). Trimming shortened V by 4 bases and J by 8 bases, and 18 bases separated the two germline ends. The CDR3 is made up of 14 amino acids. The V gene's germline CDR1 is SGHDT and CDR2 YYEEEE. The CDR3 here is CASSPWGGGVEAFF. CDR3 sequence (DNA): TGTGCCAGCAGCCCCTGGGGGGGGGGCGTCGAAGCTTTCTTT.

This clonotype was recorded many times. This chain uses TRBV7-9 with TRBJ2-3; D unclear. The ends were cut back, 1 base at V and 2 bases at J, with 7 bases in the middle. CDR1 and CDR2 from the germline V gene are SEHNR and FQNEAQ (reference sequence). This CDR3 contains 14 residues. CDR3 sequence (DNA): TGTGCCAGCAGCTTAGGCTTCTCCACAGATACGCAGTATTTT. Its protein product is CASSLGFSTDTQYF.

Many counts were recorded for this clonotype. The chain uses TRBV10-3 and TRBJ1-4; possibly TRBD1 for D (6 bases). V dropped 2 bases and J dropped 6 bases, with 13 bases sitting between them. The CDR3 runs 15 residues. Germline V gene sequence: CDR1 ENHRY, CDR2 SYGVKD. CDR3 amino acids: CAISERSRGDEKLFF. The CDR3 DNA is TGTGCCATCAGTGAGCGGTCGAGGGGGGATGAAAAACTGTTTTTT.

This clonotype was recorded at least ten times. V gene TRBV7-6 combines with J gene TRBJ1-2, with unresolved D. Trimming removed 1 base at V and 7 bases at J, with 13 bases between. The V gene's germline CDR1 is SGHVS and CDR2 FNYEAQ. The CDR3 runs to 14 residues. CDR3 residues: CASSLGSAGGGYTF. CDR3 DNA: TGTGCCAGCAGCTTAGGGTCTGCGGGCGGTGGCTACACCTTC.

This clonotype was seen repeatedly, ten times or more. This sequence joins TRBV20-1 and TRBJ2-1; D remains unclear. Germline V gene sequence: CDR1 DFQATT, CDR2 SNEGSKA (reference sequence). The CDR3 length is 13 residues. V was pared by 6 bases and J by 4 bases, with 13 bases between. CDR3 in amino acids: CSALGPGYNEQFF. CDR3 DNA: TGCAGTGCCCTTGGTCCAGGATACAATGAGCAGTTCTTC.

This clonotype is categorized as medium-sized. The chain uses TRBV4-1 and TRBJ2-1; 11 bases align to TRBD2. Germline-derived CDR1 and CDR2 are MGHRA and YSYEKL. J gave up 1 base and V 3 bases, and 11 bases lay outside the gene matches. The CDR3 contains 19 residues. The CDR3 DNA is TGCGCCAGCAGCCATCAAATCGCGGGACTAGCGGCTTCCTACAATGAGCAGTTCTTC. Amino acids: CASSHQIAGLAASYNEQFF.

There are many counts of this clonotype. The chain couples TRBV29-1 to TRBJ1-1; 7 nucleotides match TRBD1. This CDR3 spans 12 amino acids. Germline-derived CDR1 and CDR2 are SQVTM and ANQGSEA. J lost 6 bases, V lost 7 bases, and 8 bases had no gene match. The CDR3 reads CSAVGQGAEAFF. CDR3 coding DNA: TGCAGCGCCGTGGGCCAGGGGGCTGAAGCTTTCTTT.

This clonotype was counted at least ten times. The chain has TRBV20-1 and TRBJ2-3; unclear D gene. Trimming shortened V by 3 bases and J by 3 bases, and 13 bases separated the two germline ends. The CDR3 contains 14 residues. Germline CDR1 is DFQATT and CDR2 is SNEGSKA (reference sequence). The CDR3 DNA sequence: TGCAGTGCTAGTATCAGCGCGCGTACAGATACGCAGTATTTT. It yields the protein CSASISARTDTQYF.